What follows describes a single T cell receptor (beta chain). Its antigen is currently unknown. Each UMI harboured a 6-nucleotide sample barcode and was appended via template switching. TCRdb reworked the 5' RACE reads into one entry per CDR3 protein, no DNA. The table for this sample gives approximately 150,000 distinct CDR3 sequences. The data were taken from a study of monozygotic twins with inflammatory bowel disease. The study, taken as a whole, reports: With inverse Simpson as the measure, TCRbeta diversity was lower in IBD patients than in healthy co-twins. No single strong signal or clonotype associated with IBD was supported. In the analysis, different T cell subtypes could not be told apart.

The germline CDR1 and CDR2 sequences are DFQATT and SNEGSKA (reference sequence). CDR3 length: 15 residues. This receptor was taken from a human donor with ulcerative colitis or Crohn's disease, or a healthy co-twin of an affected twin (not recorded which). The chain couples TRBV20-1 to TRBJ1-1; TCRdb outputs TRBD1, but without DNA this stays unchecked. The source material was blood. CDR3 amino acids: CSARDSQGLNTEAFF.